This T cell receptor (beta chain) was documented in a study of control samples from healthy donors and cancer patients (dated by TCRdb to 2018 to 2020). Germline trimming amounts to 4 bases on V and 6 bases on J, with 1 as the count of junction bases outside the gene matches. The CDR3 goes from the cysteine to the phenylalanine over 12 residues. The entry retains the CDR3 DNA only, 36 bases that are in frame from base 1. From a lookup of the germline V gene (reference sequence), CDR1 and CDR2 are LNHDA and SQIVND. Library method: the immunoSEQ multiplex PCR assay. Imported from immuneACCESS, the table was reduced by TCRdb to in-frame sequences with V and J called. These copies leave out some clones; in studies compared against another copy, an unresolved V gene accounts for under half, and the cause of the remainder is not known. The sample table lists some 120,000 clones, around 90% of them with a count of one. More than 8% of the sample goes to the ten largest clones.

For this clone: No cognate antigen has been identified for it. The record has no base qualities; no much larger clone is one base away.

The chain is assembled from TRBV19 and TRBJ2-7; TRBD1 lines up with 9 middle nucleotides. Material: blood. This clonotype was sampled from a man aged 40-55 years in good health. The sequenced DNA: TGTGCCAGTAGTAGGACAGGGGTCGAGCAGTACTTC. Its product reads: CASSRTGVEQYF.